This TCR beta chain was sequenced in a study of T cells after yellow fever vaccination. Overall study results and limits: Reappearing after the booster were most of the clones from primary vaccination (around 95% CD4, roughly 86% CD8).

TCRdb ran MiXCR on the 5' RACE reads and lists one entry per CDR3 protein. The sample carries 200,000 to 250,000 distinct CDR3 sequences, 6.9% recorded once. As concerns this clonotype: The antigen is not known.

The source is a man under 40 who received the YFV17D yellow fever vaccine. The sequencing here drew on CD4+ T cells sorted from PBMCs, taken 15 days after the yellow fever booster vaccination.

The CDR3 DNA sequence: TGTGCCAGCAGCGCCAGCGGGAGGAGTTACGAGCAGTACTTC. It translates to CASSASGRSYEQYF. V is TRBV5-4 and J is TRBJ2-7; 9 nucleotides agree with TRBD2. Germline V gene sequence: CDR1 SGHNT, CDR2 YYREEE (reference sequence). J gave up 4 bases and V 4 bases, and 6 bases lay outside the gene matches. CDR3 length: 14 residues.